This T cell receptor (beta chain) originates from a study of cytomegalovirus exposure and HLA in healthy donors. Study information: From roughly 180 million T cells, an earlier analysis saw roughly 100 million unique TCR beta sequences.

Germline V gene lookup returns CDR1 SGHDN and CDR2 FVKESK. V gave up 8 bases and J gave up 1 base; unmatched junction bases: 3. The CDR3 runs 13 residues. PCR used 60 Vbeta primers and 13 Jbeta primers. TCRdb keeps only in-frame clones here, not all; method: immunoSEQ multiplex PCR. The table records some 65,000 clones, around 62% of them present only once. The chain has TRBV14 and TRBJ2-5, with 8 bases matching TRBD2. The sample taken for sequencing was PBMCs. The sequence was collected from a man between 25 and 39 years old in good health and CMV-seronegative. CDR3 DNA: TGTGCCAGCCGGGGGGGGGCCCAAGAGACCCAGTACTTC. It encodes CASRGGAQETQYF.